These 5 T cell receptor beta chains share one sample of origin, sequenced in a study of T-cell memory formation after mild COVID-19. TCRdb re-called the 5' RACE reads through MiXCR, storing one row per CDR3 protein. The data contain 250,000 to 400,000 distinct CDR3 sequences, 14% of them singletons. Sequenced material: PBMCs or a T cell subset sorted from them (not recorded which). The receptors shown here come from a man between 18 and 35 years old who had mild COVID-19 (a few samples of this study predate the infection). Cell type and time point are not known.

V is TRBV12-5 and J is TRBJ2-5; D gene unclear. Germline V lookup: CDR1 LGHNT, CDR2 FRNRAP. The CDR3 is 13 residues long. V was trimmed by 1 base and J by 1 base, leaving 4 bases between them. Here the CDR3 reads CASGLGGQETQYF. CDR3 DNA sequence: TGTGCTAGTGGTTTGGGGGGCCAAGAGACCCAGTACTTC.

V and J are TRBV7-9 and TRBJ2-1; TRBD1 aligns across 9 bases. V lost 2 bases and J lost 6; bases outside the gene matches: 14. CDR3 size: 18 residues. CDR1 is SEHNR, CDR2 FQNEAQ, per germline (reference sequence). CDR3 in DNA: TGTGCCAGCAGCTTATCCCACCTCGCGGACAGGGGAGCCAATGAGCAGTTCTTC. It is translated as CASSLSHLADRGANEQFF. The entire variable domain, with the rest obtained from reference TRBV7-9 and TRBJ2-1, is as follows: DTGVSQNPRHKITKRGQNVTFRCDPISEHNRLYWYRQTLGQGPEFLTYFQNEAQLEKSRLLSDRFSAERPKGSFSTLEIQRTEQGDSAMYLCASSLSHLADRGANEQFFGPGTRLTVL.

The chain is built from TRBV7-2 and TRBJ2-7; D not resolved. CDR1 SGHTA and CDR2 FQGNSA come from the germline V gene. The V end lost 5 bases, the J end lost 2 bases, and 16 bases lay between the germline ends. This CDR3 is 15 amino acids long. The CDR3 coding sequence is TGTGCCAGCAGCCTCGGGTCAGGTGAAGCCTACGAGCAGTACTTC. It specifies CASSLGSGEAYEQYF. Using reference TRBV7-2 and TRBJ2-7 for the parts outside the CDR3, the full variable domain is GAGVSQSPSNKVTEKGKDVELRCDPISGHTALYWYRQSLGQGLEFLIYFQGNSAPDKSGLPSDRFSAERTGGSVSTLTIQRTQQEDSAVYLCASSLGSGEAYEQYFGPGTRLTVT.

This clonotype occurred many times. The V call is TRBV10-3, the J call TRBJ1-6, with D maybe TRBD1 (6 bases). Germline lookup yields CDR1 ENHRY and CDR2 SYGVKD. Trimming removed 5 bases from V and 10 bases from J, with 9 bases in between. CDR3 length equals 12 residues. The CDR3 region is CAISSGDSPLHF. The DNA of the CDR3 is TGTGCCATCAGTTCAGGGGACTCACCCCTCCACTTT.

V is TRBV3-1 and J is TRBJ2-5, with no clear D. The V and J ends lost 2 bases and 4 bases respectively, with 23 bases between them. Germline-derived CDR1 and CDR2 are LGHDT and YNNKEL (reference sequence). CDR3 length: 18 residues. This CDR3 reads CASSQQPPGTFLGETQYF. In DNA form, the CDR3 reads TGTGCCAGCAGCCAACAACCCCCGGGTACTTTCCTGGGAGAGACCCAGTACTTC.